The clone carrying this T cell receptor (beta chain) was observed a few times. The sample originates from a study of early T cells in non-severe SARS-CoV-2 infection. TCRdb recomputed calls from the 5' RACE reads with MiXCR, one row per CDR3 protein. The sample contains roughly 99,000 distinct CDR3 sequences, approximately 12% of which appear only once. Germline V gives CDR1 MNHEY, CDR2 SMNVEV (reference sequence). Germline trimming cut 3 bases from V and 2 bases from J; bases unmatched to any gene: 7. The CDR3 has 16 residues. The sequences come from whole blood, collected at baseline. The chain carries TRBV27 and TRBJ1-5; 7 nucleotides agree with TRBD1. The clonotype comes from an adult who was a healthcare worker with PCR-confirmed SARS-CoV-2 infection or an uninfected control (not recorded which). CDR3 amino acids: CASSFNRGRGNQPQHF. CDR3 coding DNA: TGTGCCAGCAGTTTCAACAGGGGAAGGGGCAATCAGCCCCAGCATTTT.